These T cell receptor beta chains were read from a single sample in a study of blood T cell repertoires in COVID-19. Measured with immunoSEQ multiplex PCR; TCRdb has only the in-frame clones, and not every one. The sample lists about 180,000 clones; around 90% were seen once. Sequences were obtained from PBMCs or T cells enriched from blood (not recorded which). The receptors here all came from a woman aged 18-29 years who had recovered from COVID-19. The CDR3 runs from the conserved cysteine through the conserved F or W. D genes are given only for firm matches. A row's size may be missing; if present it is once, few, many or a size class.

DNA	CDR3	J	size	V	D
TGTGCCACCAGTGATTTGCCGCCAGGGGGGAGCACTGAAGCTTTCTTT	CATSDLPPGGSTEAFF	TRBJ1-1	-	TRBV24-1	TRBD1
TGCAGCGTTGATGCGGGGTATCAGTCAGATACGCAGTATTTT	CSVDAGYQSDTQYF	TRBJ2-3	-	TRBV29-1	-
TGTGCCAGCAGTGCCTTACACCTAGAATTATATGGCTACACCTTC	CASSALHLELYGYTF	TRBJ1-2	few	TRBV6-7	-
TGTGCCAGCAGTTTGAAGGGAGTGCGCACTGAAGCTTTCTTT	CASSLKGVRTEAFF	TRBJ1-1	-	TRBV28	-
TGTGCCAGCAGCTTAGCACAAGGACAGATAAGGAATGAGCAGTTCTTC	CASSLAQGQIRNEQFF	TRBJ2-1	-	TRBV7-2	-
TGTGCCAGCTCACCAATCAAGAGCTCCTACGAGCAGTACTTC	CASSPIKSSYEQYF	TRBJ2-7	-	TRBV18	-
TGTGCCACCAGCAGAGATATCTCAGGGGCGGGCACTGAAGCTTTCTTT	CATSRDISGAGTEAFF	TRBJ1-1	few	TRBV15	-
TGTGCCAGCAGTGAAGTTTACCAGGGGGGAGAGACCCAGTACTTC	CASSEVYQGGETQYF	TRBJ2-5	-	TRBV6-1	-
TGTGCCAGCAGTTACTCTCCGGGACAGAACACTGAAGCTTTCTTT	CASSYSPGQNTEAFF	TRBJ1-1	few	TRBV6-2/TRBV6-3	-
TGTGCCAGCAGCCTTCAACCGGGGGGTCAGGAGACCCAGTACTTC	CASSLQPGGQETQYF	TRBJ2-5	-	TRBV7-3	TRBD2
TGTGCCAGCAGCCCTAGGTTCGGCACTGAAGCTTTCTTT	CASSPRFGTEAFF	TRBJ1-1	-	TRBV11-1	-
TGTGCCAGTAGTATTTCGGGGGCGACAGGGGAAGGCTACACCTTC	CASSISGATGEGYTF	TRBJ1-2	-	TRBV19	TRBD1
TGTGCCAGCAGTTTGGGACTAGCGGAGTCCTACGAGCAGTACTTC	CASSLGLAESYEQYF	TRBJ2-7	-	TRBV27	TRBD2
TGTGCCAGCAGGGGACTAGCGGGAGGGATCTCCTACGAGCAGTACTTC	CASRGLAGGISYEQYF	TRBJ2-7	-	TRBV21-1	-
TGTGCCAGCACCCCGGGACTTTCCCTTAATACGCAGTATTTT	CASTPGLSLNTQYF	TRBJ2-3	-	TRBV3-1/TRBV3-2	-
TGTGCCAGCAGTTTAGAGCGGGAGGCGGGTGAGCAGTTCTTC	CASSLEREAGEQFF	TRBJ2-1	-	TRBV28	TRBD2
TGCGCCAGCAGCTTACCCACCCGGGAGAATGAGCAGTTCTTC	CASSLPTRENEQFF	TRBJ2-1	-	TRBV5-1	-
TGTGCCAGCAGCGTATTGGGCCTAGCGGGAGGTGTGGCAGATACGCAGTATTTT	CASSVLGLAGGVADTQYF	TRBJ2-3	-	TRBV9	TRBD2
TGTGCCTGGAGTAAAACTTTGAACACTGAAGCTTTCTTT	CAWSKTLNTEAFF	TRBJ1-1	-	TRBV30	-
TGTGCCAGCAGCAGAAAAGGGAGGAACACTGAAGCTTTCTTT	CASSRKGRNTEAFF	TRBJ1-1	-	TRBV5-6	-
TGTGCCAGCAGCTTTGCGGGAGCTGGCTACGAGCAGTACTTC	CASSFAGAGYEQYF	TRBJ2-7	-	TRBV5-6	TRBD2
TGTGCCAGCAGTAAGAGGTATAATCAGCCCCAGCATTTT	CASSKRYNQPQHF	TRBJ1-5	-	TRBV28	-
TGTGCCAGCTCACCTGAAGGGGCTGTCGGTCAGCCCCAGCATTTT	CASSPEGAVGQPQHF	TRBJ1-5	-	TRBV18	-
TGTGCCATGCCCCGGGACAGGGAGTCTCAGGTTGGCTACGAGCAGTACTTC	CAMPRDRESQVGYEQYF	TRBJ2-7	-	TRBV13	TRBD1
TGCAGCACCGGGACAGGGATGAGCACTGAAGCTTTCTTT	CSTGTGMSTEAFF	TRBJ1-1	-	TRBV29-1	TRBD1
TGTGCCAGCTCACAGGACAGGGGGCGGGACACTGAAGCTTTCTTT	CASSQDRGRDTEAFF	TRBJ1-1	-	TRBV18	TRBD1
TGTGCCAGTAACCCAGGACAGAGCAATCAGCCCCAGCATTTT	CASNPGQSNQPQHF	TRBJ1-5	-	TRBV19	-
TGTGCCAGCAGCCCGGGGGGAGTGAGGGAAGCTTTCTTT	CASSPGGVREAFF	TRBJ1-1	few	TRBV11-3	-
TGCAGCGTTGAAACCTTCCAGGGTTGGTATGGCTACACCTTC	CSVETFQGWYGYTF	TRBJ1-2	few	TRBV29-1	-
TGCAGTGCTAGTACTAGCGGGGTGTACAATGAGCAGTTCTTC	CSASTSGVYNEQFF	TRBJ2-1	-	TRBV20-1	TRBD2
TGTGCCACCAGTGAGAAAGATAGACAGCCCCAGCATTTT	CATSEKDRQPQHF	TRBJ1-5	few	TRBV24-1	-
TGTGCCAGCAGCTTAGATACAGGTACCTACGAGCAGTACTTC	CASSLDTGTYEQYF	TRBJ2-7	-	TRBV7-2	-
TGCGCCAGCAGCATAGCCGGGACTAGCGGAGTCTTC	CASSIAGTSGVF	TRBJ2-1	-	TRBV5-1	TRBD2
TGCGCCAGCAGCCAAGATGGCCTGTCTGGGGCCAACGTCCTGACTTTC	CASSQDGLSGANVLTF	TRBJ2-6	-	TRBV4-3	-
TGTGCCATCAGTGAGGGTGGACAATACGAGCAGTACTTC	CAISEGGQYEQYF	TRBJ2-7	-	TRBV10-3	-
TGTGCTAGTGGTTCCCAGGAGGGTTTAGATACGCAGTATTTT	CASGSQEGLDTQYF	TRBJ2-3	-	TRBV12-5	-
TGTGCCAGCAGCTCAGGGACAGGGGCTGAAAAACTGTTTTTT	CASSSGTGAEKLFF	TRBJ1-4	once	TRBV5-6	TRBD1
TGTGCCAGCAGTGTTCCCAGGGGGACGGCATTCTCCTACGAGCAGTACTTC	CASSVPRGTAFSYEQYF	TRBJ2-7	-	TRBV2	TRBD1
TGTGCCATCAGTGATTGGGACAGGGCCATGAACACTGAAGCTTTCTTT	CAISDWDRAMNTEAFF	TRBJ1-1	-	TRBV10-3	TRBD1
TGTGCCAGCAGTTTTATACAGAATCCAACCTACGAGCAGTACTTC	CASSFIQNPTYEQYF	TRBJ2-7	-	TRBV27	-
TGTGCCAGCAGCCAAGGGGCCTGGAATTCACCCCTCCACTTT	CASSQGAWNSPLHF	TRBJ1-6	-	TRBV6-5	-
TGTGCCAGCAGCGTAGCGAGCGGGGGGGGCACAGATACGCAGTATTTT	CASSVASGGGTDTQYF	TRBJ2-3	-	TRBV9	TRBD2
TGTGCCAGCAGCTTGGGCAGCGGGAGGGACGAGCAGTACTTC	CASSLGSGRDEQYF	TRBJ2-7	-	TRBV5-4	TRBD2
TGCGCCAGCAGTGAATTAATCGGACAGGGTTACAATGAGCAGTTCTTC	CASSELIGQGYNEQFF	TRBJ2-1	-	TRBV10-1	TRBD1
TGTGCCAGCAGTAAGTCGACAGGGGAGAATCAGCCCCAGCATTTT	CASSKSTGENQPQHF	TRBJ1-5	-	TRBV2	TRBD1
TGTGCCAGCAGCTTTACAACAGGGGGAGAGACCCAGTACTTC	CASSFTTGGETQYF	TRBJ2-5	-	TRBV13	TRBD1
TGTGCCAGCAGCCAAGAGTCGTTTAATGAGCAGTTCTTC	CASSQESFNEQFF	TRBJ2-1	-	TRBV4-2	-
TGTGCCAGCTCACCCGATAGCGAAACGACCTACGAGCAGTACTTC	CASSPDSETTYEQYF	TRBJ2-7	once	TRBV18	-